These T cell receptor beta chains were read from a single sample in a study of T cell responses to AZD1222 COVID-19 vaccine. Libraries were prepared by immunoSEQ multiplex PCR; TCRdb keeps only in-frame clonotypes and omits some of them. Counted here are about 120,000 clones, 90% occurring once; the ten biggest clones make up under 4.5%. The input for sequencing was peripheral blood, taken 28 days after the second dose of the MenACWY control vaccine. These receptors were taken from an adult who received the MenACWY meningococcal vaccine as a control. CDR3s include the opening cysteine and the closing phenylalanine or tryptophan. The D gene is left open where the match is weak.

>NA|TRBV15|TRBJ2-2
CATSRESAGMAGQNTGELFF
TGTGCCACCAGCAGAGAATCAGCAGGGATGGCGGGACAAAACACCGGGGAGCTGTTTTTT
>TRBD1|TRBV9|TRBJ2-5
CASSLGQEALETQYF
TGTGCCAGCAGCCTCGGACAGGAAGCGTTGGAGACCCAGTACTTC
>NA|TRBV28|TRBJ2-7
CASIAGGLPVQYEQYF
TGTGCCAGCATTGCAGGGGGACTTCCTGTTCAATACGAGCAGTACTTC
>NA|TRBV28|TRBJ1-3
CASSLTTGNTIYF
TGTGCCAGCAGTTTGACCACTGGAAACACCATATATTTT
>NA|TRBV7-9|TRBJ1-3
CASSHAQGLTGNTIYF
TGTGCCAGCAGCCACGCTCAGGGACTTACTGGAAACACCATATATTTT
>NA|TRBV5-1|TRBJ2-3
CASSLGGASSTDTQYF
TGCGCCAGCAGCTTGGGAGGGGCGAGTAGCACAGATACGCAGTATTTT
>NA|TRBV16|TRBJ2-1
CASSPKAGNYNEQFF
TGTGCCAGCAGCCCCAAGGCGGGAAACTACAATGAGCAGTTCTTC
>NA|TRBV5-1|TRBJ2-5
CASSLVGGQETQYF
TGCGCCAGCAGCTTGGTGGGCGGCCAAGAGACCCAGTACTTC
>TRBD2|TRBV9|TRBJ2-5
CASSVGSGIETQYF
TGTGCCAGCAGCGTTGGTAGCGGGATTGAGACCCAGTACTTC
>TRBD1|TRBV5-1|TRBJ1-2
CASSSTGAPNYGYTF
TGCGCCAGCAGCTCGACAGGGGCCCCTAACTATGGCTACACCTTC
>TRBD1|TRBV2|TRBJ1-2
CASSGPRGDYGYTF
TGTGCCAGCAGTGGCCCCAGGGGGGACTATGGCTACACCTTC
>NA|TRBV29-1|TRBJ1-3
CSATGISGNTIYF
TGCAGCGCCACAGGGATCTCTGGAAACACCATATATTTT
>NA|TRBV4-2|TRBJ2-4
CASSQEGVLENIQYF
TGTGCCAGCAGCCAAGAGGGAGTTTTAGAAAACATTCAGTACTTC
>NA|TRBV24-1|TRBJ2-3
CATGSAGSTDTQYF
TGTGCCACCGGGTCGGCCGGCAGCACAGATACGCAGTATTTT
>NA|TRBV25-1|TRBJ2-5
CASSAGETQYF
TGTGCCAGCAGTGCGGGTGAGACCCAGTACTTC
>TRBD2|TRBV7-3|TRBJ2-1
CASSSAGVINEQFF
TGTGCCAGCAGCTCAGCGGGAGTGATCAATGAGCAGTTCTTC
>NA|TRBV13|TRBJ1-1
CASSGDSNTEAFF
TGTGCCAGCAGCGGGGACTCTAACACTGAAGCTTTCTTT